The 5 T cell receptor beta chains below were found in one sample sequenced in a study of T cells after yellow fever vaccination. TCRdb called the 5' RACE reads again in MiXCR, with one record for every CDR3 protein. This table holds 600,000 to 750,000 distinct CDR3 sequences, roughly 12% found once. Sequenced material: PBMCs, taken on the day of the yellow fever booster vaccination. These receptors were obtained from a man aged 30 to 39 who received the YFV17D yellow fever vaccine.

V is TRBV3-1 and J is TRBJ2-7, with 10 nucleotides matching TRBD2. Per germline, CDR1 LGHDT and CDR2 YNNKEL (reference sequence). The junction had 2 bases not matched to a gene; V was cut back by 1 base and J by 2 bases. The CDR3 totals 15 residues. CDR3 region: CASSQASGSPYEQYF. The CDR3 bases are TGTGCCAGCAGCCAAGCTAGCGGGAGTCCCTACGAGCAGTACTTC.

This clonotype has a handful of counts. J is TRBJ1-3 and V is TRBV29-1; D call uncertain. Germline-derived CDR1 and CDR2 are SQVTM and ANQGSEA. There are 13 residues in the CDR3. V lost 4 bases, J lost 0 bases, and 7 bases lay in between. CDR3 protein: CSVGLNSGNTIYF. The DNA of the CDR3 is TGCAGCGTTGGGCTCAACTCTGGAAACACCATATATTTT.

This clonotype was picked up a small number of times. The chain joins TRBV3-1 to TRBJ2-2; TRBD2 agrees at 12 bases. The CDR3 sequence is 17 residues long. Losses at the gene ends were 6 bases for V and 4 bases for J; bases not matched to a gene: 9. Germline V gene sequence: CDR1 LGHDT, CDR2 YNNKEL (reference sequence). The CDR3 region is CASRTPSSGRATGELFF. The CDR3 DNA follows: TGTGCCAGCAGAACCCCATCTAGCGGGAGGGCCACCGGGGAGCTGTTTTTT.

The chain carries TRBV7-2 and TRBJ2-5; TRBD2 agrees at 7 bases. Germline CDR1 SGHTA, CDR2 FQGNSA. The J segment lost 4 bases and the V segment lost 5 bases, leaving 7 bases of the junction unmatched. The CDR3 is 14 residues long. The CDR3 DNA is TGTGCCAGCAGCCCCCGGGGGGAATCAGAGACCCAGTACTTC. It codes for CASSPRGESETQYF.

On this clonotype itself: At one boundary the junction diverges from the germline segment, which might be a read error. The chain is built from TRBV30 and TRBJ1-3; TRBD1 matches 9 bases. The CDR3 runs to 13 residues. Germline V lookup: CDR1 GTSNPN, CDR2 SVGIG (reference sequence). Written as DNA, the CDR3 is TGTGCATGGACAGGGGTCTCTGGAAACACCATATATTTT. This encodes CAWTGVSGNTIYF.